This is a list of T cell receptor beta chains from one sample in a study of radiotherapy plus CTLA-4 blockade in lung cancer. Using immunoSEQ multiplex PCR, the repertoire was profiled, and TCRdb retains in-frame clones only, with some absent. The sample carries about 68,000 clones, 79% recorded once. The sample was peripheral blood, taken from a patient treated with radiotherapy plus ipilimumab. The source is a human donor with non-small cell lung cancer who had a complete response to radiotherapy plus ipilimumab. CDR3s leave out the opening cysteine and the closing phenylalanine or tryptophan. Each record gives: J gene, CDR3 length, V gene, CDR3 protein.

TRBJ2-1 | 12 | TRBV10-3 | AIGPRLAGTEQF
TRBJ2-2 | 11 | TRBV18 | ASSPGRFGELF
TRBJ2-5 | 10 | TRBV7-2 | ASSFGSATQY
TRBJ2-3 | 13 | TRBV2 | ASNIAGTSTDTQY
TRBJ2-3 | 14 | TRBV18 | ASSPWEDLGADTQY
TRBJ2-1 | 9 | TRBV11-3 | ASSPGVEQF
TRBJ2-5 | 13 | TRBV11-2 | ASSQTWTSGETQY
TRBJ2-2 | 12 | TRBV11-3 | ASSSDRTTGELF
TRBJ2-5 | 14 | TRBV28 | ASSRQGFGPQETQY
TRBJ1-2 | 13 | TRBV19 | ASRSDRGTVSGYT
TRBJ1-1 | 11 | TRBV21-1 | ASSRGQRTEAF
TRBJ1-2 | 12 | TRBV7-9 | ASSFPGMDYGYT
TRBJ2-1 | 15 | TRBV11-3 | ASSQRTSGSSYNEQF
TRBJ1-1 | 12 | TRBV2 | ASRAEGGNTEAF
TRBJ1-6 | 15 | TRBV2 | ASSRQVGGVGASPLH
TRBJ1-2 | 11 | TRBV6-6 | ASVNSVTYGYT
TRBJ1-1 | 12 | TRBV15 | ATSRPPRGTEAF
TRBJ1-2 | 10 | TRBV5-6 | ASSFGVYGYT
TRBJ1-1 | 11 | TRBV6-1 | ASSLRGNTEAF
TRBJ2-3 | 11 | TRBV10-1 | ASSDDPTDTQY
TRBJ2-5 | 11 | TRBV30 | AWSRAGMETQY
TRBJ2-1 | 16 | TRBV7-8 | ASSLGLGAGLQSNEQF
TRBJ1-1 | 11 | TRBV27 | ASSLRTGWTAF
TRBJ2-1 | 12 | TRBV12-5 | ASGLEGSYNEQF
TRBJ1-4 | 17 | TRBV7-2 | ASSSLGGGASRDNEKLF
TRBJ1-2 | 18 | TRBV4-3 | ASSQDWAGGVGAANYGYT
TRBJ1-1 | 14 | TRBV7-9 | ASSLWAALRNTEAF
TRBJ2-3 | 15 | TRBV18 | ASSPRLTGVHADTQY
TRBJ1-6 | 12 | TRBV2 | ASSGPAVDSPLH
TRBJ1-2 | 11 | TRBV7-2 | ASSLGLAGGYT
TRBJ2-1 | 13 | TRBV27 | ASRKGTNSYNEQF
TRBJ2-2 | 15 | TRBV12-5 | ASGSGGGLANTGELF
TRBJ1-2 | 11 | TRBV11-2 | ASSLGQMNGYT
TRBJ2-4 | 13 | TRBV6-5 | ASSKGQLSKNIQY
TRBJ1-5 | 16 | TRBV7-9 | ASSLEGQGARWNQPQH
TRBJ1-5 | 11 | TRBV6-1 | ASTHGVDQPQH
TRBJ2-5 | 12 | TRBV7-2 | ASSSGLAVETQY
TRBJ1-1 | 12 | TRBV4-1 | ASRRVTGNTEAF
TRBJ1-2 | 11 | TRBV5-6 | ASSLGGNYGYT
TRBJ2-1 | 13 | TRBV11-2 | ASSLVGLVGDEQF
TRBJ1-5 | 13 | TRBV30 | AWSGVGRNNQPQH
TRBJ1-5 | 9 | TRBV6-1 | ASSTAGSQH
TRBJ1-2 | 11 | TRBV5-4 | ASSLSGSYGYT
TRBJ1-2 | 13 | TRBV4-1 | ASSHEEGGRYGYT
TRBJ2-1 | 12 | TRBV12-5 | ASGLGASKNEQF
TRBJ2-3 | 14 | TRBV11-2 | ASSPAAGRGTDTQY
TRBJ2-5 | 11 | TRBV5-1 | ASSIGRQETQY
TRBJ2-1 | 9 | TRBV20-1 | SALGGDEQF
TRBJ1-1 | 11 | TRBV14 | ASSQYGGAQAF
TRBJ1-5 | 13 | TRBV19 | ASSFLERRGQPQH
TRBJ2-5 | 14 | TRBV18 | ASSPEGWLAFETQY
TRBJ1-2 | 12 | TRBV9 | ASSVGTANYGYT
TRBJ2-1 | 14 | TRBV7-6 | ASSFQAASHYNEQF
TRBJ1-1 | 11 | TRBV7-2 | ASSLKVNTEAF
TRBJ1-4 | 14 | TRBV19 | ASSEGRYATNEKLF
TRBJ2-7 | 10 | TRBV18 | ASSTDSYEQY
TRBJ1-1 | 11 | TRBV7-9 | ASSLEGNTEAF
TRBJ1-1 | 12 | TRBV7-8 | ASSLGLANTEAF